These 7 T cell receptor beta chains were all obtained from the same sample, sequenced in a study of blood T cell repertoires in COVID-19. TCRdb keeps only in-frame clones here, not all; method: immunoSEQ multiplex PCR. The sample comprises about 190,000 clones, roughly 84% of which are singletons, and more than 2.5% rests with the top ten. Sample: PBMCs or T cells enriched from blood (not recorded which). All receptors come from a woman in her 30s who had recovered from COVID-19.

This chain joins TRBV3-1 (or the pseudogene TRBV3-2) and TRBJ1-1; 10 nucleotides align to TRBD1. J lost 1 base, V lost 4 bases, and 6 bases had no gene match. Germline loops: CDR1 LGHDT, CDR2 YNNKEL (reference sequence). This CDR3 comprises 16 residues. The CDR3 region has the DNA TGTGCCAGCAGCCCTCGGGACAGGGGAGCGAACACTGAAGCTTTCTTT. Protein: CASSPRDRGANTEAFF.

The CDR3 bases are TGCGCCAGCAGCACTGGACTAGTCACTTACACAGATACGCAGTATTTT. This sequence encodes CASSTGLVTYTDTQYF. The chain couples TRBV5-1 to TRBJ2-3, with TRBD2 matching over 7 bases. The germline V gene has CDR1 SGHRS and CDR2 YFSETQ. CDR3 size: 16 residues. J lost 2 bases, V lost 4 bases, and 10 bases had no gene match.

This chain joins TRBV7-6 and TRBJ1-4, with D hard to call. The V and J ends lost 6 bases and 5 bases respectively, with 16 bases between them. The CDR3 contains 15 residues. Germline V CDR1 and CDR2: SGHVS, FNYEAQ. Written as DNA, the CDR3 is TGTGCCAGCAGTTTGAACCCCGAGCCGAATGAAAAACTGTTTTTT. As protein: CASSLNPEPNEKLFF.

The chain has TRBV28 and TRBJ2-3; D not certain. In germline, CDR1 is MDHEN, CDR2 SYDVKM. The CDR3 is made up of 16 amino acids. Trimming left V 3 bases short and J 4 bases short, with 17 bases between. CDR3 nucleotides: TGTGCCAGCAGTTTTTTTGGGCTCCTCCTGGCAGATACGCAGTATTTT. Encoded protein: CASSFFGLLLADTQYF.

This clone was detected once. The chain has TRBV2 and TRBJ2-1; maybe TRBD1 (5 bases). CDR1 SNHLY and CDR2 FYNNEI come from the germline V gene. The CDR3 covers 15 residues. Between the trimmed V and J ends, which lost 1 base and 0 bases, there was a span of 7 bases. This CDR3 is CASSEGQSSYNEQFF. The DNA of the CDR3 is TGTGCCAGCAGTGAAGGACAGAGCTCCTACAATGAGCAGTTCTTC.

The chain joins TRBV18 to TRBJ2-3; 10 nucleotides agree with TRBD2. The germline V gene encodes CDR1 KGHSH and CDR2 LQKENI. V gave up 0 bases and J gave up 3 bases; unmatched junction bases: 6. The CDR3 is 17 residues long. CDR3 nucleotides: TGTGCCAGCTCACCACCCCGTAGCGGGGGGCGTACAGATACGCAGTATTTT. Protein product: CASSPPRSGGRTDTQYF. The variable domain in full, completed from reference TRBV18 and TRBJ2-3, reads NAGVMQNPRHLVRRRGQEARLRCSPMKGHSHVYWYRQLPEEGLKFMVYLQKENIIDESGMPKERFSAEFPKEGPSILRIQQVVRGDSAAYFCASSPPRSGGRTDTQYFGPGTRLTVL.

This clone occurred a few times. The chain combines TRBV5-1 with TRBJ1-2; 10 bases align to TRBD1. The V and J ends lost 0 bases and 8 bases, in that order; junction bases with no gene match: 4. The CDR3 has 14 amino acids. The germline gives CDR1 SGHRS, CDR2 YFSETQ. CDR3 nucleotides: TGCGCCAGCAGCTTGGCCGGGACAGGGGAGGGCTACACCTTC. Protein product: CASSLAGTGEGYTF.